This T cell receptor beta chain came from a study of T cell repertoires in cytomegalovirus infection. The overall study: Public TCR beta signatures indicated both CMV infection and matching HLA type. The study, taken as a whole, reports: CMV carriers with the relevant HLA were identified by cumulative public TCR beta family frequency. Predominance within the ex vivo response was attributable to HLA-C-restricted CMV-specific TCR beta clonotypes.

TCRdb passed the reads through MiXCR, listing each CDR3 protein once. Of around 740,000 distinct CDR3 sequences listed, under 40% are singletons. This clonotype was found a few times. Antigen unknown. V lost 5 bases to trimming and J lost 9 bases, with 20 bases between them. There are 15 residues in the CDR3. Germline assignment: CDR1 LNHDA and CDR2 SQIVND (reference sequence). The sample taken for sequencing was PBMCs. The origin of this receptor is a human donor in good health (CMV status not recorded). Some clones in this sample may be carry-over from other donors' samples. This chain uses TRBV19 with TRBJ1-3; D not resolved. CDR3 region: CASSDSGSGFGTIYF. CDR3 nucleotides: TGTGCCAGTAGTGACTCGGGATCCGGCTTTGGCACCATATATTTT.